Following are 25 T cell receptor beta chains from one sample sequenced in a study of vaccination effects on CD4 cells after COVID-19. Sequencing followed a ViraFEST assay step that expanded antigen-specific CD4+ T cells with viral peptide pools. Culture proceeded for approximately 10 days, and CD4+ T cells were then isolated. A positive SARS-CoV-2 PCR test fell between March and December 2020. It was two doses of either the BNT162b2 or mRNA-1273 vaccine that participants received. These receptors are not linked to any known antigen. Libraries were prepared by immunoSEQ multiplex PCR; TCRdb keeps only in-frame clonotypes and omits some of them. The sample shows approximately 15,000 clones, about 76% of them seen only once. Sequencing was performed on CD4+ T cells from PBMCs cultured with SARS-CoV-2 spike peptides, taken after COVID-19 vaccination. The origin of the receptors is a human donor who had a prior SARS-CoV-2 infection.

The genes are TRBV18 and TRBJ1-4, with a tentative D call TRBD1 (6 bases). Trimming pared 2 bases from V and 7 bases from J, leaving 11 bases between. The CDR3 is 14 amino acids. CDR1 is KGHSH and CDR2 is LQKENI in the germline V gene. The CDR3 protein is CASSPTGWVEKLFF. The CDR3 nucleotides read TGTGCCAGCTCACCAACAGGGTGGGTTGAAAAACTGTTTTTT.

The rearrangement links TRBV19 to TRBJ2-2, with D perhaps TRBD2 (6 bases). Germline CDR1 and CDR2: LNHDA and SQIVND (reference sequence). The CDR3 is 15 residues long. V was shortened by 7 bases and J by 2 bases, with 14 bases between the two germline ends. CDR3 DNA sequence: TGTGCCAGTATGGATAGCGGAAAAAACACCGGGGAGCTGTTTTTT. Protein product: CASMDSGKNTGELFF.

The chain carries TRBV18 and TRBJ2-5, with TRBD1 matching over 8 bases. Unmatched junction bases numbered 5, after V lost 1 base and J lost 4 bases. Per the germline V gene, CDR1 is KGHSH and CDR2 is LQKENI. The CDR3 is 15 residues long. CDR3 sequence: CASSPRTDRGETQYF. In DNA form, the CDR3 reads TGTGCCAGCTCACCACGTACCGACAGGGGAGAGACCCAGTACTTC.

The rearrangement links TRBV19 to TRBJ1-1; D not certain. Germline values: CDR1 LNHDA, CDR2 SQIVND (reference sequence). The CDR3 has 15 amino acids. The V gene lost 5 bases and the J gene lost 4 bases, with 17 bases spanning the gap. CDR3 amino acids: CASSLGEGRTTEAFF. The CDR3 bases are TGTGCCAGTAGTCTTGGGGAGGGAAGGACCACTGAAGCTTTCTTT.

This clone has a handful of counts. The chain combines TRBV4-1 with TRBJ2-1; a possible D gene is TRBD2 (7 bases). CDR1 MGHRA and CDR2 YSYEKL come from the germline V gene. There are 16 residues in the CDR3. The V and J ends lost 4 bases and 7 bases respectively, with 20 bases between them. CDR3 protein: CASSRGGRAGENEQFF. The CDR3 DNA follows: TGCGCCAGCAGCCGAGGGGGGCGGGCGGGAGAAAATGAGCAGTTCTTC.

This chain links TRBV7-3 with TRBJ2-1, with TRBD1 as a possible D gene (6 bases). The germline CDR1 and CDR2 sequences are SGHTA and FQGTGA. CDR3 length equals 13 residues. V was trimmed by 5 bases and J by 10 bases, leaving 15 bases between them. Written as DNA, the CDR3 is TGTGCCAGCAGCCGAAACAGGGTAGACGAGCAGTTCTTC. Translated: CASSRNRVDEQFF.

This clone is classed as medium-sized. This chain uses TRBV5-5 with TRBJ2-7; 9 bases map to TRBD1. The CDR3 is 13 residues long. The ends lost 1 base at V and 7 bases at J; junction bases unmatched: 3. CDR1 and CDR2 (germline): SGHKS, YYEKEE (reference sequence). The CDR3 protein is CASSLLTGGEQYF. The CDR3 region has the DNA TGTGCCAGCAGCTTGCTGACAGGGGGTGAGCAGTACTTC.

In this sample, this clone is large. The gene calls are TRBV18 and TRBJ2-3; D is uncertain. CDR3 length: 14 amino acids. V lost 3 bases, J lost 3 bases, and 10 bases lay in between. Germline lookup yields CDR1 KGHSH and CDR2 LQKENI. For the CDR3, the DNA is TGTGCCAGCTCACCGTCCGACCGGACAGATACGCAGTATTTT. It specifies CASSPSDRTDTQYF.

This rearrangement joins TRBV5-1 to TRBJ2-2; D gene uncertain. This CDR3 region has 15 residues. From germline, CDR1 is SGHRS and CDR2 YFSETQ. The V and J ends lost 0 bases and 0 bases respectively, with 6 bases between them. CDR3 in amino acids: CASSLAEANTGELFF. DNA of the CDR3: TGCGCCAGCAGCTTGGCCGAAGCGAACACCGGGGAGCTGTTTTTT.

This clone is categorized as medium-sized. J is TRBJ1-6 and V is TRBV18; D is perhaps TRBD1 (5 bases). Trimming took 2 bases from V and 10 from J, leaving 21 bases between them. Per germline, CDR1 KGHSH and CDR2 LQKENI. The CDR3 is made up of 17 amino acids. In DNA, the CDR3 is TGTGCCAGCTCACCAAGGAGTTTGGGGACGTCGGGCTCACCCCTCCACTTT. It encodes CASSPRSLGTSGSPLHF.

The rearrangement links TRBV28 to TRBJ1-1; D is unresolved. Between the trimmed V and J ends, which lost 3 bases and 0 bases, there was a span of 8 bases. This CDR3 region has 14 residues. CDR1 and CDR2 (germline): MDHEN, SYDVKM. The DNA for the CDR3 is TGTGCCAGCAGTTTGGTAGGATTGAACACTGAAGCTTTCTTT. Encoded protein: CASSLVGLNTEAFF.

The chain has TRBV3-1 (or the pseudogene TRBV3-2) and TRBJ2-3; 8 bases agree with TRBD2. The CDR3 covers 17 residues. V was clipped by 1 base and J by 4 bases; unmatched bases: 10. Germline loops: CDR1 LGHDT, CDR2 YNNKEL (reference sequence). This CDR3 reads CASSQGSGRAHSDTQYF. The CDR3 region has the DNA TGTGCCAGCAGCCAAGGCTCCGGGAGGGCCCACTCAGATACGCAGTATTTT.

This chain connects TRBV6-6 to TRBJ2-7; possible D gene TRBD2, 5 bases. Germline V CDR1 and CDR2: MNHNY, SVGAGI (reference sequence). Trimming stripped 2 bases from V and 0 bases from J, with 14 bases between. The CDR3 runs 16 residues. CDR3 bases: TGTGCCAGCAGTTACGTCGGAAGTGGGAGCTCCTACGAGCAGTACTTC. This codes for CASSYVGSGSSYEQYF.

This clone came up once. The chain recombines TRBV27 with TRBJ1-5; tentatively, D is TRBD1 (5 bases). Germline V gene sequence: CDR1 MNHEY, CDR2 SMNVEV (reference sequence). Trimming took off 0 bases at V and 6 bases at J, with 15 bases between the two ends. The CDR3 totals 16 residues. The CDR3 loop is CASSLSGTVLGQPQHF. CDR3 nucleotides: TGTGCCAGCAGTTTATCAGGGACCGTGTTGGGTCAGCCCCAGCATTTT.

The chain uses TRBV9 and TRBJ1-2; 9 bases are a match to TRBD1. V gave up 4 bases and J gave up 8 bases; unmatched junction bases: 6. The CDR3 totals 13 residues. Germline V lookup: CDR1 SGDLS, CDR2 YYNGEE. CDR3 in amino acids: CASSTGTGKGYTF. Here the CDR3 DNA reads TGTGCCAGCAGCACCGGGACAGGGAAGGGCTACACCTTC. The variable domain in full, completed from reference TRBV9 and TRBJ1-2, reads DSGVTQTPKHLITATGQRVTLRCSPRSGDLSVYWYQQSLDQGLQFLIQYYNGEERAKGNILERFSAQQFPDLHSELNLSSLELGDSALYFCASSTGTGKGYTFGSGTRLTVV.

CDR3 protein: CASSLSWTSEGTETQYF. CDR3 nucleotide sequence: TGTGCCAGCAGCTTATCCTGGACTAGCGAGGGGACGGAGACCCAGTACTTC. V and J are TRBV7-9 and TRBJ2-5, with TRBD2 identical over 9 bases. The germline V gene has CDR1 SEHNR and CDR2 FQNEAQ (reference sequence). V dropped 2 bases and J dropped 5; count of bases not matched to a gene: 12. The CDR3 totals 17 residues.

The chain is built from TRBV7-9 and TRBJ2-7, with 10 positions matching TRBD1. V trimming: 1 base; J trimming: 4 bases; junction bases outside the gene matches: 10. CDR3 length equals 17 residues. The V gene's germline CDR1 is SEHNR and CDR2 FQNEAQ (reference sequence). CDR3 nucleotide sequence: TGTGCCAGCAGCTTAGTATCTGGAGGACAGGGGGTGTACGAGCAGTACTTC. It is translated as CASSLVSGGQGVYEQYF.

By sample fraction, this clone is medium-sized. The chain combines TRBV4-1 with TRBJ1-1; D remains unclear. The CDR3 extends over 15 amino acids. V was cut by 0 bases and J by 3 bases, with 11 bases left in between. CDR1 MGHRA and CDR2 YSYEKL come from the germline V gene. The CDR3 protein is CASSQDIGGYTEAFF. The CDR3 DNA sequence: TGCGCCAGCAGCCAAGATATTGGCGGGTACACTGAAGCTTTCTTT.

The chain combines TRBV19 with TRBJ2-5; D is perhaps TRBD2 (6 bases). Trimming stripped 5 bases from V and 3 bases from J, with 13 bases between. The CDR3 consists of 14 residues. From germline, CDR1 is LNHDA and CDR2 SQIVND (reference sequence). Written as DNA, the CDR3 is TGTGCCAGTAGTCTTCTTTGGGGGGAAGAGACCCAGTACTTC. Its translation is CASSLLWGEETQYF. Using reference TRBV19 and TRBJ2-5 for the parts outside the CDR3, the full variable domain is DGGITQSPKYLFRKEGQNVTLSCEQNLNHDAMYWYRQDPGQGLRLIYYSQIVNDFQKGDIAEGYSVSREKKESFPLTVTSAQKNPTAFYLCASSLLWGEETQYFGPGTRLLVL.

This chain uses TRBV5-6 with TRBJ1-2; D unresolved. V dropped 4 bases and J dropped 0 bases, with 7 bases sitting between them. Germline loops: CDR1 SGHDT, CDR2 YYEEEE. The CDR3 sequence is 13 residues long. CDR3 region: CASSPKPNYGYTF. The CDR3 DNA follows: TGTGCCAGCAGCCCCAAGCCTAACTATGGCTACACCTTC.

The gene calls are TRBV7-8 and TRBJ1-6; a possible D gene is TRBD1 (5 bases). The CDR3 runs 18 residues. Germline CDR1 and CDR2: SGHVS and FQNEAQ. The V gene lost 3 bases and the J gene lost 3 bases, with 18 bases spanning the gap. CDR3 loop: CASSFLGRGLVYNSPLHF. Written as DNA, the CDR3 is TGTGCCAGCAGCTTTTTGGGGAGGGGACTCGTCTATAATTCACCCCTCCACTTT.

This clone turned up a few times. The chain combines TRBV3-1 (or the pseudogene TRBV3-2) with TRBJ2-7; tentative D call: TRBD1 (6 bases). The CDR3 loop spans 11 amino acids. The germline V gene has CDR1 LGHDT and CDR2 YNNKEL (reference sequence). V was trimmed by 3 bases and J by 6 bases, leaving 6 bases between them. CDR3 bases: TGTGCCAGCAGCCAGGGGGCCGAGCAGTACTTC. This sequence encodes CASSQGAEQYF.

The chain links TRBV27 to TRBJ2-3, with TRBD2 identical over 9 bases. Germline V gives CDR1 MNHEY, CDR2 SMNVEV (reference sequence). The CDR3 runs to 15 residues. Trimming cost V 2 bases and J 4 bases; bases outside gene matches: 4. This CDR3 is CASSLVAGGPDTQYF. Written as DNA, the CDR3 is TGTGCCAGCAGTTTAGTGGCGGGAGGGCCAGATACGCAGTATTTT.

The V and J genes are TRBV27 and TRBJ1-4; the D gene is possibly TRBD1 (5 bases). In germline, CDR1 is MNHEY, CDR2 SMNVEV (reference sequence). CDR3 length equals 15 residues. V was shortened by 0 bases and J by 11 bases, with 16 bases between the two germline ends. The CDR3 sequence: CASSLSWSRGWKLFF. CDR3 sequence (DNA): TGTGCCAGCAGTTTATCGTGGTCGAGGGGATGGAAACTGTTTTTT.

The V and J genes are TRBV5-1 and TRBJ2-5; 8 nucleotides agree with TRBD2. The length of the CDR3 is 16 residues. V was clipped by 6 bases and J by 9 bases; unmatched bases: 19. The germline gives CDR1 SGHRS, CDR2 YFSETQ. The DNA for the CDR3 is TGCGCCAGCACACCGACCGAGCGGGGGCCCCTGGGGGCCCAGTACTTC. The encoded protein is CASTPTERGPLGAQYF.